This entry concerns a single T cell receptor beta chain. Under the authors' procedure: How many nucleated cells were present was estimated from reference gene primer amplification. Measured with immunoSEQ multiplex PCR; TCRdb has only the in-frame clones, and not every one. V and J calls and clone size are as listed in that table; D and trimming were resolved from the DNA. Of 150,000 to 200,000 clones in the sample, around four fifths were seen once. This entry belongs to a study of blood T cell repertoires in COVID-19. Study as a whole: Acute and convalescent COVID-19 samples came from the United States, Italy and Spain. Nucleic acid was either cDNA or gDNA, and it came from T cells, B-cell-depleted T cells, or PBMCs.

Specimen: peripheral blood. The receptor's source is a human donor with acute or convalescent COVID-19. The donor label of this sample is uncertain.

The CDR3: CASSLTGTGVGSQYF. Here the CDR3 DNA reads TGTGCCAGCAGCTTGACTGGGACAGGGGTTGGTTCCCAGTACTTC. V gene TRBV5-6 combines with J gene TRBJ2-5; TRBD1 matches at 10 bases. The trim removed 1 base at V and 9 bases at J, leaving 9 bases unmatched. Germline lookup yields CDR1 SGHDT and CDR2 YYEEEE. This CDR3 has 15 residues.